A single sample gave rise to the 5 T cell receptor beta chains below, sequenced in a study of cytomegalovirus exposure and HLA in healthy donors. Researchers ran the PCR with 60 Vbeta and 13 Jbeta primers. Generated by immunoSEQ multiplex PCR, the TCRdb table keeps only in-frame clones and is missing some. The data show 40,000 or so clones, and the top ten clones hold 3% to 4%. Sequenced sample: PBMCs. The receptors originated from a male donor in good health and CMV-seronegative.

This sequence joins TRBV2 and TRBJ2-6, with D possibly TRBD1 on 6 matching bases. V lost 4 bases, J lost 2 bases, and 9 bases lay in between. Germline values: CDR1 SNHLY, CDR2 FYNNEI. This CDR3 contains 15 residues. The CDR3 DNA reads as TGTGCCAGCAGTGTAGGGGGTACTGGGGCCAACGTCCTGACTTTC. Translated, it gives CASSVGGTGANVLTF.

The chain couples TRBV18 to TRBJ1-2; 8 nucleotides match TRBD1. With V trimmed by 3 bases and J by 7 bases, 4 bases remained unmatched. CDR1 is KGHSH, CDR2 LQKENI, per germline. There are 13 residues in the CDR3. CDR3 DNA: TGTGCCAGCTCACCTTCAGGGGGCCGTGGCTACACCTTC. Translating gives CASSPSGGRGYTF. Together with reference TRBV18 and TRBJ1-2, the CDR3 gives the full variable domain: NAGVMQNPRHLVRRRGQEARLRCSPMKGHSHVYWYRQLPEEGLKFMVYLQKENIIDESGMPKERFSAEFPKEGPSILRIQQVVRGDSAAYFCASSPSGGRGYTFGSGTRLTVV.

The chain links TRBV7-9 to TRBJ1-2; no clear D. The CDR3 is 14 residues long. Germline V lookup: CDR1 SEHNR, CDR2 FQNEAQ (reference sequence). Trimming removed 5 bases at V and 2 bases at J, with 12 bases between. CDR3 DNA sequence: TGTGCCAGCAGCCCCCGCGGCACCAACTATGGCTACACCTTC. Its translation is CASSPRGTNYGYTF.

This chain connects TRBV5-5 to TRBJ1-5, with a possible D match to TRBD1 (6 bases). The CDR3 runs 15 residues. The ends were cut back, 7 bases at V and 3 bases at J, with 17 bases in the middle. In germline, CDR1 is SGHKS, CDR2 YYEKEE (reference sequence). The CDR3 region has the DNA TGTGCCAGCGGCCTTATCGGGGGGCCCAATCAGCCCCAGCATTTT. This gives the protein CASGLIGGPNQPQHF.

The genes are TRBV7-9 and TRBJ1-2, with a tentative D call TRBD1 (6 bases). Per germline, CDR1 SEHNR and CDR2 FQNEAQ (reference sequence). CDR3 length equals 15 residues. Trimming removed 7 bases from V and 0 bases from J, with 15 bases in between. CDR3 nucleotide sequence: TGTGCCAGCACCAAGCTGACAGGAACTAACTATGGCTACACCTTC. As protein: CASTKLTGTNYGYTF.